This is a list of T cell receptor beta chains from one sample in a study of T cell responses to AZD1222 COVID-19 vaccine. Measured with immunoSEQ multiplex PCR; TCRdb has only the in-frame clones, and not every one. The sample yields about 100,000 clones, over 75% seen once. Specimen: peripheral blood, collected on day 0 of MenACWY control vaccination. The receptors originated from an adult in good health. Each CDR3 is given with its conserved first and last residue. A D gene is named only where the DNA matches it firmly. The size of a clone is reported for some rows only, either as once, few or many, or as a class for expanded clones.

J gene: TRBJ2-1; D gene: TRBD2; V gene: TRBV5-6; clone size: -; CDR3 DNA: TGTGCCAGCAGCTTAGATTCGGGGACTAGCTATAATGAGCAGTTCTTC; CDR3 protein: CASSLDSGTSYNEQFF
J gene: TRBJ1-2; D gene: -; V gene: TRBV3-1/TRBV3-2; clone size: -; CDR3 DNA: TGTGCCAGCAGACCAGAGGGGGGAGGCTACACCTTC; CDR3 protein: CASRPEGGGYTF
J gene: TRBJ1-2; D gene: TRBD1; V gene: TRBV6-2/TRBV6-3; clone size: -; CDR3 DNA: TGTGCCAGCAGCCGACAGGGCCCCCTGGAAGGCTACACCTTC; CDR3 protein: CASSRQGPLEGYTF
J gene: TRBJ1-6; D gene: -; V gene: TRBV6-5; clone size: -; CDR3 DNA: TGTGCCAGCAGTTCCCGGGCGCAGATTAATTCACCCCTCCACTTT; CDR3 protein: CASSSRAQINSPLHF
J gene: TRBJ1-1; D gene: -; V gene: TRBV21-1; clone size: -; CDR3 DNA: TGTGCCAGCAGCCCTCAATCGGAGGGGAACACTGAAGCTTTCTTT; CDR3 protein: CASSPQSEGNTEAFF
J gene: TRBJ1-4; D gene: TRBD1; V gene: TRBV18; clone size: once; CDR3 DNA: TGTGCCAGCTCACCACCGGGACAGTTAAATGAAAAACTGTTTTTT; CDR3 protein: CASSPPGQLNEKLFF
J gene: TRBJ2-7; D gene: TRBD2; V gene: TRBV11-2; clone size: -; CDR3 DNA: TGTGCCAGCAGCTTCGGGGCGGGAGTTCGGTACGAGCAGTACTTC; CDR3 protein: CASSFGAGVRYEQYF
J gene: TRBJ2-3; D gene: -; V gene: TRBV5-4; clone size: -; CDR3 DNA: TGTGCCAGCAGCGGAGGCCTAGGCACAGATACGCAGTATTTT; CDR3 protein: CASSGGLGTDTQYF
J gene: TRBJ1-2; D gene: TRBD1; V gene: TRBV28; clone size: once; CDR3 DNA: TGTGCCAGCAGTGATGGACAGGGTGTTTTCGGCTACACCTTC; CDR3 protein: CASSDGQGVFGYTF
J gene: TRBJ2-7; D gene: TRBD1; V gene: TRBV5-1; clone size: -; CDR3 DNA: TGCGCCAGCAGCCCAACCGGGACAGGGGCCTACGAGCAGTACTTC; CDR3 protein: CASSPTGTGAYEQYF
J gene: TRBJ1-5; D gene: -; V gene: TRBV18; clone size: -; CDR3 DNA: TGTGCCAGCTCACCACTGCAGGGGAAGCAGCCCCAGCATTTT; CDR3 protein: CASSPLQGKQPQHF
J gene: TRBJ1-4; D gene: -; V gene: TRBV28; clone size: -; CDR3 DNA: TGTGCCATCCGCAGTATTAATGAAAAACTGTTTTTT; CDR3 protein: CAIRSINEKLFF
J gene: TRBJ1-2; D gene: -; V gene: TRBV9; clone size: few; CDR3 DNA: TGTGCCAGCAGCCACCCCCGGGACGGCTATGGCTACACCTTC; CDR3 protein: CASSHPRDGYGYTF
J gene: TRBJ2-3; D gene: -; V gene: TRBV28; clone size: -; CDR3 DNA: TGTGCCAGCAGTTTACGACAGCCTAGCACAGATACGCAGTATTTT; CDR3 protein: CASSLRQPSTDTQYF
J gene: TRBJ1-5; D gene: TRBD1; V gene: TRBV7-3; clone size: once; CDR3 DNA: TGTGCCAGCAGCTTAATTACTGGACAGGGAGAATCCGTGGGGAATCAGCCCCAGCATTTT; CDR3 protein: CASSLITGQGESVGNQPQHF
J gene: TRBJ1-5; D gene: -; V gene: TRBV7-2; clone size: -; CDR3 DNA: TGTGCCAGCAGCGGACAAGGCGGGGATCAGCCCCAGCATTTT; CDR3 protein: CASSGQGGDQPQHF
J gene: TRBJ2-2; D gene: TRBD1; V gene: TRBV7-9; clone size: -; CDR3 DNA: TGTGCCAGCAGCCCTCCAGGACAGGCGAACACCGGGGAGCTGTTTTTT; CDR3 protein: CASSPPGQANTGELFF
J gene: TRBJ2-1; D gene: -; V gene: TRBV28; clone size: -; CDR3 DNA: TGTGCCAGCAGTTTTTGGGACAAGGCCGACAATGAGCAGTTCTTC; CDR3 protein: CASSFWDKADNEQFF
J gene: TRBJ2-5; D gene: TRBD2; V gene: TRBV5-1; clone size: few; CDR3 DNA: TGCGCCAGCAGGACTAGCGGGGCCCAAGAGACCCAGTACTTC; CDR3 protein: CASRTSGAQETQYF
J gene: TRBJ1-4; D gene: TRBD1; V gene: TRBV5-1; clone size: -; CDR3 DNA: TGCGCCAGCAGCTTGTCCAATCAGGGGGCGGGTGAAAAACTGTTTTTT; CDR3 protein: CASSLSNQGAGEKLFF
J gene: TRBJ1-6; D gene: TRBD1; V gene: TRBV28; clone size: -; CDR3 DNA: TGTGCCAGCAGTTTGGGGGCGAGGGGGCCGAGGTCACCCCTCCACTTT; CDR3 protein: CASSLGARGPRSPLHF
J gene: TRBJ2-3; D gene: TRBD2; V gene: TRBV9; clone size: few; CDR3 DNA: TGTGCCAGCAGCCCTAGGGGGTTGAGCGGGAGGTACTCAAGCACAGATACGCAGTATTTT; CDR3 protein: CASSPRGLSGRYSSTDTQYF
J gene: TRBJ1-5; D gene: -; V gene: TRBV5-6; clone size: -; CDR3 DNA: TGTGCCAGCAGCTTGTCCGGACATAGCAATCAGCCCCAGCATTTT; CDR3 protein: CASSLSGHSNQPQHF
J gene: TRBJ1-6; D gene: TRBD1; V gene: TRBV2; clone size: few; CDR3 DNA: TGTGCCAGCAGTGTGGGACAGGGTGATAATTCACCCCTCCACTTT; CDR3 protein: CASSVGQGDNSPLHF
J gene: TRBJ1-1; D gene: -; V gene: TRBV24-1; clone size: -; CDR3 DNA: TGTGCCACCAGTGAAAATACGCCCCTGGGGACTGAAGCTTTCTTT; CDR3 protein: CATSENTPLGTEAFF
J gene: TRBJ1-4; D gene: TRBD1; V gene: TRBV3-1/TRBV3-2; clone size: once; CDR3 DNA: TGTGCCAGCAGAAGGTACGGACAGGCGACGAATGAAAAACTGTTTTTT; CDR3 protein: CASRRYGQATNEKLFF
J gene: TRBJ1-4; D gene: -; V gene: TRBV5-4; clone size: -; CDR3 DNA: TGTGCCAGCAGCTTGGAAGCAGTCGGGGAAAAACTGTTTTTT; CDR3 protein: CASSLEAVGEKLFF
J gene: TRBJ2-7; D gene: -; V gene: TRBV27; clone size: -; CDR3 DNA: TGTGCCAGCAGTTTATCGTCCAGTACCTACGAGCAGTACTTC; CDR3 protein: CASSLSSSTYEQYF
J gene: TRBJ1-2; D gene: TRBD1; V gene: TRBV28; clone size: -; CDR3 DNA: TGTGCCAGCACCTCGGGACAGGGCGGTGGCTACACCTTC; CDR3 protein: CASTSGQGGGYTF
J gene: TRBJ1-2; D gene: -; V gene: TRBV11-2; clone size: -; CDR3 DNA: TGTGCCAGCAGCTTAGATGGCAGGGGAAGATATGGCTACACCTTC; CDR3 protein: CASSLDGRGRYGYTF
J gene: TRBJ1-2; D gene: TRBD1; V gene: TRBV9; clone size: -; CDR3 DNA: TGTGCCAGCAGCGTAGAGAGCAGGGGGCCGGTAAGCTACACCTTC; CDR3 protein: CASSVESRGPVSYTF
J gene: TRBJ2-7; D gene: TRBD2; V gene: TRBV27; clone size: -; CDR3 DNA: TGTGCCAGCAGTTCCGGGACTAGCGGGAGAGACGAGCAGTACTTC; CDR3 protein: CASSSGTSGRDEQYF
J gene: TRBJ1-5; D gene: -; V gene: TRBV7-2; clone size: -; CDR3 DNA: TGTGCCAGCAGCTTAGCCGACGGTTCCGGTCAGCCCCAGCATTTT; CDR3 protein: CASSLADGSGQPQHF
J gene: TRBJ2-1; D gene: -; V gene: TRBV5-1; clone size: -; CDR3 DNA: TGCGCCAGCAGCTATACTAGAACTGGCTATGAGCAGTTCTTC; CDR3 protein: CASSYTRTGYEQFF
J gene: TRBJ2-1; D gene: -; V gene: TRBV10-1; clone size: -; CDR3 DNA: TGCGCCAGCAGTGGAAGGACGGGACTTCGGGGCAATGAGCAGTTCTTC; CDR3 protein: CASSGRTGLRGNEQFF